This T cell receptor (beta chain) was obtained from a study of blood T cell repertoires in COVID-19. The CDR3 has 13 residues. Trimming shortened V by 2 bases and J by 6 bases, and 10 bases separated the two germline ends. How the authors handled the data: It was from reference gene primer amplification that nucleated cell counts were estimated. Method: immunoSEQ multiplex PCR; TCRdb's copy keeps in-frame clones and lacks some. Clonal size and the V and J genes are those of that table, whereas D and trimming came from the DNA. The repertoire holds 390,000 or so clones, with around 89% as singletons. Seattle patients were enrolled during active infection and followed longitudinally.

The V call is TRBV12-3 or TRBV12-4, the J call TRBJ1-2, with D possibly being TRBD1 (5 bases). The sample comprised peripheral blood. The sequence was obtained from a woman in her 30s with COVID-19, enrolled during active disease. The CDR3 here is CASSLFGGHGYTF. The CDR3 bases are TGTGCCAGCAGTTTATTCGGGGGTCATGGCTACACCTTC.